This TCR beta chain emerged from a study of T cell repertoires in cytomegalovirus infection. Study-wide results and caveats: The study found HLA-C-restricted CMV-specific TCR beta clonotypes dominating the ex vivo response.

MiXCR, applied by TCRdb to the reads, yields one record per CDR3 protein. The sample has roughly 630,000 distinct CDR3 sequences; about 24% are singletons. As concerns this clonotype: As yet, its antigen is unknown.

This CDR3 is 11 amino acids long. Germline lookup yields CDR1 SQVTM and CDR2 ANQGSEA. V lost 4 bases and J 2 bases, leaving 4 bases between the germline ends. The sequenced sample consisted of CD8+ T cells from PBMCs. This TCR came from a human donor in good health (CMV status not recorded). Some clones in this sample may be carry-over from other donors' samples. The rearrangement uses TRBV29-1 and TRBJ2-3; unclear D gene. CDR3 sequence reads: CSVVFTDTQYF. CDR3 DNA sequence: TGCAGCGTTGTCTTCACAGATACGCAGTATTTT.